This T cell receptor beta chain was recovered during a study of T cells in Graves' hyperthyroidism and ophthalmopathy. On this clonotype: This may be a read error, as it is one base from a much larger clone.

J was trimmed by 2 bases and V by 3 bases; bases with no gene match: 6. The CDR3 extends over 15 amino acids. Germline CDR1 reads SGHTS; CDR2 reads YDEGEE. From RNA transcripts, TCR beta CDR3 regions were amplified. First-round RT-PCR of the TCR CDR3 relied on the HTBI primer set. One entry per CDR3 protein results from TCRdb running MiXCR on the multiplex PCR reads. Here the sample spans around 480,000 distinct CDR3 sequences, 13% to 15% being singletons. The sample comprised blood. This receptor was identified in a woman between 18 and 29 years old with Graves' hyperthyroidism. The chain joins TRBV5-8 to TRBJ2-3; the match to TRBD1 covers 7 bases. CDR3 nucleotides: TGTGCCAGCAGCTCCCCCAGGGGGATCACAGATACGCAGTATTTT. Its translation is CASSSPRGITDTQYF.